Presented here are 31 T cell receptor beta chains from one specimen sequenced in a study of blood T cell repertoires in COVID-19. Repertoires were generated with immunoSEQ multiplex PCR, while TCRdb's copy carries only in-frame clones and drops some. The table lists approximately 92,000 clones, around three quarters of them singletons. Input material: peripheral blood. These receptors were obtained from a man in his forties or fifties who had recovered from COVID-19.

In this sample, this clone turned up a few times. This rearrangement joins TRBV24-1 to TRBJ2-1; a possible D gene is TRBD1 (6 bases). The CDR3 has 17 residues. CDR1 is KGHDR, CDR2 SFDVKD, per germline. V was cut by 1 base and J by 0 bases, with 12 bases left in between. CDR3 region: CATSDFRAGVSYNEQFF. CDR3 nucleotides: TGTGCCACCAGTGATTTTAGGGCAGGGGTCTCCTACAATGAGCAGTTCTTC.

The chain couples TRBV5-1 to TRBJ2-5; the match to TRBD1 covers 11 bases. Germline V gene data show CDR1 as SGHRS and CDR2 as YFSETQ. Germline trimming cut 4 bases from V and 4 bases from J; bases unmatched to any gene: 3. The CDR3 is 14 residues long. The DNA for the CDR3 is TGCGCCAGCAGCCGTGGGACAGGGGGAGAGACCCAGTACTTC. It translates to CASSRGTGGETQYF.

The chain links TRBV5-1 to TRBJ2-1, with 8 bases aligning to TRBD1. The germline V gene encodes CDR1 SGHRS and CDR2 YFSETQ. V dropped 1 base and J dropped 7; count of bases not matched to a gene: 10. The CDR3 length is 16 residues. Here the CDR3 reads CASSLSGRGRGNEQFF. The DNA for the CDR3 is TGCGCCAGCAGCTTGTCGGGCAGGGGGCGCGGGAATGAGCAGTTCTTC.

The genes are TRBV9 and TRBJ2-3, with D possibly matching TRBD2 (6 bases). CDR3 length: 18 amino acids. Germline assignment: CDR1 SGDLS and CDR2 YYNGEE. Deletions cut 0 bases from V and 0 bases from J, with 17 bases between. This CDR3 is CASSVEPGGGISTDTQYF. The CDR3 coding sequence is TGTGCCAGCAGCGTAGAGCCCGGCGGCGGGATTAGCACAGATACGCAGTATTTT.

The gene calls are TRBV18 and TRBJ1-2; D possibly corresponds to TRBD1 (6 bases). The germline gives CDR1 KGHSH, CDR2 LQKENI. CDR3 length: 15 residues. Trimming removed 6 bases at V and 4 bases at J, with 18 bases between. The CDR3 protein is CASSRTDRDIYGYTF. The DNA for the CDR3 is TGTGCCAGCTCGCGGACGGACCGGGACATCTATGGCTACACCTTC.

The rearrangement uses TRBV5-1 and TRBJ2-3; a weak D match, TRBD1 (6 bases). Between the trimmed V and J ends, which lost 4 bases and 5 bases, there was a span of 17 bases. Per the germline V gene, CDR1 is SGHRS and CDR2 is YFSETQ. CDR3 length: 15 residues. CDR3 in DNA: TGCGCCAGCAGCCCCTGGACTGTAGGGGGAGATACGCAGTATTTT. This sequence encodes CASSPWTVGGDTQYF. The entire variable domain, with the rest obtained from reference TRBV5-1 and TRBJ2-3, is as follows: KAGVTQTPRYLIKTRGQQVTLSCSPISGHRSVSWYQQTPGQGLQFLFEYFSETQRNKGNFPGRFSGRQFSNSRSEMNVSTLELGDSALYLCASSPWTVGGDTQYFGPGTRLTVL.

The genes are TRBV7-6 and TRBJ1-4; D may be TRBD1 (5 bases). V lost 1 base, J lost 4 bases, and 13 bases lay in between. The CDR3 has 16 amino acids. The germline V gene encodes CDR1 SGHVS and CDR2 FNYEAQ. As DNA, the CDR3 is TGTGCCAGCAGCTTAGACGGGGGACTCCTTAATGAAAAACTGTTTTTT. Translation gives CASSLDGGLLNEKLFF.

The chain couples TRBV5-6 to TRBJ1-2; 8 bases agree with TRBD1. Trimming at V came to 4 bases and at J to 3 bases, leaving 2 bases not matched to a gene. This CDR3 has 13 amino acids. Germline CDR1 SGHDT, CDR2 YYEEEE. This CDR3 is CASSPDRDYGYTF. In nucleotides, the CDR3 is TGTGCCAGCAGCCCGGACAGGGACTATGGCTACACCTTC. The full variable domain, rest sourced from reference TRBV5-6 and TRBJ1-2, is DAGVTQSPTHLIKTRGQQVTLRCSPKSGHDTVSWYQQALGQGPQFIFQYYEEEERQRGNFPDRFSGHQFPNYSSELNVNALLLGDSALYLCASSPDRDYGYTFGSGTRLTVV.

This clone was seen a handful of times. The chain links TRBV19 to TRBJ1-2; TRBD1 matches 7 bases. Germline V gene lookup returns CDR1 LNHDA and CDR2 SQIVND (reference sequence). The length of the CDR3 is 14 residues. After removal of 4 bases from V and 7 bases from J, the junction contained 9 bases not matched to a gene. The CDR3 sequence: CASSTDRKAPGYTF. In DNA form, the CDR3 reads TGTGCCAGTAGTACGGACAGGAAAGCCCCTGGCTACACCTTC.

This sequence joins TRBV7-9 and TRBJ2-1; D unresolved. Trimming took off 0 bases at V and 2 bases at J, with 5 bases between the two ends. The CDR3 sequence is 14 residues long. The germline V gene encodes CDR1 SEHNR and CDR2 FQNEAQ (reference sequence). CDR3 sequence (DNA): TGTGCCAGCAGCTTAGCTGACACCTACAATGAGCAGTTCTTC. It specifies CASSLADTYNEQFF.

This clone has more than one count but fewer than ten. This chain links TRBV19 with TRBJ2-3, with D uncertain. The germline CDR1 and CDR2 sequences are LNHDA and SQIVND (reference sequence). The CDR3 contains 15 residues. V dropped 5 bases and J dropped 0 bases, with 12 bases sitting between them. The CDR3 protein is CASSAYRASTDTQYF. The CDR3 DNA follows: TGTGCCAGTAGTGCCTACAGAGCTAGCACAGATACGCAGTATTTT.

This chain joins TRBV19 and TRBJ2-1; 7 nucleotides line up with TRBD2. The CDR3 contains 16 residues. CDR1 and CDR2 from the germline V gene are LNHDA and SQIVND (reference sequence). V was clipped by 6 bases and J by 5 bases; unmatched bases: 13. CDR3: CASRRGTTRLNNEQFF. The CDR3 DNA is TGTGCCAGTAGGAGAGGGACTACCCGACTCAACAATGAGCAGTTCTTC.

As concerns this clone: At one end the junction does not follow the germline gene, possibly because of a read error. The chain combines TRBV3-1 (or the pseudogene TRBV3-2) with TRBJ1-1; tentatively, D is TRBD1 (5 bases). Germline CDR1 is LGHDT and CDR2 is YNNKEL (reference sequence). The CDR3 consists of 12 residues. CDR3 loop: CPRGAYNTEAFF. The CDR3 region has the DNA TGTCCCAGAGGGGCCTATAACACTGAAGCTTTCTTT.

The V call is TRBV20-1, the J call TRBJ1-3, with TRBD1 as a possible D gene (6 bases). Trimming stripped 3 bases from V and 3 bases from J, with 12 bases between. From germline, CDR1 is DFQATT and CDR2 SNEGSKA (reference sequence). The CDR3 extends over 14 amino acids. In DNA form, the CDR3 reads TGCAGTGCTAGTCAGGGGATGTTTGGAAACACCATATATTTT. This codes for CSASQGMFGNTIYF.

The rearrangement joins TRBV28 to TRBJ2-7, with D maybe TRBD2 (5 bases). In germline, CDR1 is MDHEN, CDR2 SYDVKM. The CDR3 length is 14 residues. V was pared by 5 bases and J by 7 bases, with 18 bases between. CDR3 residues: CASSPLRVTGEQYF. The CDR3 DNA reads as TGTGCCAGCAGTCCACTCCGGGTCACGGGGGAGCAGTACTTC.

DNA of the CDR3: TGTGCCAGCAGCCCCCCATGGAAAGCGGGGGGGGTCAATGAGCAGTTCTTC. Translation gives CASSPPWKAGGVNEQFF. The chain combines TRBV3-1 (or the pseudogene TRBV3-2) with TRBJ2-1, with 10 positions matching TRBD2. The V gene end was trimmed by 4 bases and the J gene end by 6 bases; junction bases not matched to a gene: 12. Germline CDR1 and CDR2: LGHDT and YNNKEL (reference sequence). The CDR3 totals 17 residues.

This rearrangement joins TRBV11-3 to TRBJ2-1, with TRBD2 matching over 7 bases. CDR3 length: 17 amino acids. J was trimmed by 7 bases and V by 4 bases; bases with no gene match: 16. Germline CDR1 SGHNT, CDR2 YENEEA. This CDR3 is CASSYGQRETPQNEQFF. The CDR3 nucleotides read TGTGCCAGCAGCTACGGCCAGCGGGAAACCCCCCAGAATGAGCAGTTCTTC. The complete variable domain, with remaining parts taken from reference TRBV11-3 and TRBJ2-1, reads EAGVVQSPRYKIIEKKQPVAFWCNPISGHNTLYWYLQNLGQGPELLIRYENEEAVDDSQLPKDRFSAERLKGVDSTLKIQPAELGDSAVYLCASSYGQRETPQNEQFFGPGTRLTVL.

In its sample, this clone was seen a few times. The rearrangement links TRBV14 to TRBJ1-1, with D perhaps matching TRBD1 (5 bases). Between the trimmed V and J ends, which lost 0 bases and 7 bases, there was a span of 9 bases. The CDR3 extends over 13 amino acids. From germline, CDR1 is SGHDN and CDR2 FVKESK. The CDR3 is CASSQDVGGEAFF. The CDR3, as DNA: TGTGCCAGCAGCCAAGATGTGGGGGGTGAAGCTTTCTTT.

The chain is built from TRBV7-2 and TRBJ2-7, with 7 bases aligning to TRBD2. The CDR3 is 13 amino acids. Trimming took 6 bases from V and 8 from J; bases not matched to a gene: 10. The germline V gene has CDR1 SGHTA and CDR2 FQGNSA. The CDR3 protein is CASRGGLFLQQYF. The CDR3 DNA sequence: TGTGCCAGCAGGGGAGGGCTGTTTCTGCAGCAGTACTTC.

The rearrangement uses TRBV28 and TRBJ2-1; 12 bases match TRBD2. Looked up from germline, CDR1 is MDHEN and CDR2 is SYDVKM. The CDR3 is 15 residues long. Trimming took 6 bases from V and 6 from J; bases not matched to a gene: 6. CDR3 protein: CASSQLAGGPNEQFF. The CDR3 DNA reads as TGTGCCAGCAGCCAACTAGCGGGAGGCCCCAATGAGCAGTTCTTC.

The chain links TRBV19 to TRBJ1-2; D not certain. CDR1 is LNHDA, CDR2 SQIVND, per germline (reference sequence). The V end was cut by 9 bases, the J end by 2 bases, with 16 bases between. The CDR3 runs to 14 residues. DNA for the CDR3: TGTGCCAGCGCGATTAACGACATAAACTATGGCTACACCTTC. It specifies CASAINDINYGYTF.

The chain joins TRBV7-9 to TRBJ1-3; D is perhaps TRBD1 (5 bases). Germline values: CDR1 SEHNR, CDR2 FQNEAQ (reference sequence). CDR3 length: 15 amino acids. With 5 bases removed from V and 1 base from J, the gap between germline ends came to 12 bases. The CDR3 is CASSQTDKSGNTIYF. CDR3 sequence (DNA): TGTGCCAGCAGCCAGACAGACAAGTCTGGAAACACCATATATTTT. The whole variable domain, filled in from reference TRBV7-9 and TRBJ1-3, reads DTGVSQNPRHKITKRGQNVTFRCDPISEHNRLYWYRQTLGQGPEFLTYFQNEAQLEKSRLLSDRFSAERPKGSFSTLEIQRTEQGDSAMYLCASSQTDKSGNTIYFGEGSWLTVV.

The chain joins TRBV6-2 or TRBV6-3 to TRBJ2-1; D ambiguous. Germline CDR1 reads MNHEY; CDR2 reads SVGEGT. This CDR3 contains 16 residues. Trimming cost V 0 bases and J 0 bases, with 9 bases left between them. This CDR3 is CASSYSPGSSYNEQFF. The CDR3 DNA sequence: TGTGCCAGCAGTTACTCGCCGGGTAGCTCCTACAATGAGCAGTTCTTC.

The chain joins TRBV6-5 to TRBJ1-2, with a possible D match to TRBD1 (6 bases). Germline values: CDR1 MNHEY, CDR2 SVGAGI. The V gene lost 5 bases and the J gene lost 2 bases, with 15 bases spanning the gap. This CDR3 comprises 15 residues. CDR3 sequence (DNA): TGTGCCAGCAGTCCAGAGGGCGGGGGCAACTATGGCTACACCTTC. Protein product: CASSPEGGGNYGYTF.

The genes are TRBV7-2 and TRBJ1-2, with 7 bases lining up with TRBD1. The ends lost 5 bases at V and 4 bases at J; junction bases unmatched: 7. The CDR3 consists of 14 residues. Germline V gene lookup returns CDR1 SGHTA and CDR2 FQGNSA. The CDR3 sequence: CASSPRQGGYGYTF. CDR3 DNA: TGTGCCAGCAGCCCTCGACAGGGAGGCTATGGCTACACCTTC.

This chain connects TRBV6-1 to TRBJ1-2; D gene unclear. The length of the CDR3 is 15 residues. V was clipped by 1 base and J by 0 bases, with 9 bases between them. From germline, CDR1 is MNHNS and CDR2 SASEGT. In nucleotides, the CDR3 is TGTGCCAGCAGTGAAGGGTGGGCAGCTAACTATGGCTACACCTTC. Amino acid sequence: CASSEGWAANYGYTF.

The CDR3 protein is CASSPGTPHEQYF. The CDR3 DNA sequence: TGTGCCAGCAGTCCCGGGACACCCCACGAGCAGTACTTC. This chain connects TRBV12-3 or TRBV12-4 to TRBJ2-7; D possibly corresponds to TRBD1 (6 bases). The CDR3 has 13 residues. The V and J ends lost 5 bases and 5 bases respectively, with 13 bases between them.

This clone is classed as medium-sized. In DNA form, the CDR3 reads TGTGCCAGCAGTGAAGCACGACAGTTGAACACTGAAGCTTTCTTT. This encodes CASSEARQLNTEAFF. The chain uses TRBV6-1 and TRBJ1-1; D is possibly TRBD1 (5 bases). Germline V gene lookup returns CDR1 MNHNS and CDR2 SASEGT. V lost 0 bases to trimming and J lost 0 bases, with 8 bases between them. CDR3 length: 15 residues.

This clone was counted ten times or more. The chain uses TRBV6-5 and TRBJ2-7; possible D gene TRBD2, 7 bases. The V and J ends lost 10 bases and 4 bases respectively, with 17 bases between them. This CDR3 contains 13 residues. Germline V gene lookup returns CDR1 MNHEY and CDR2 SVGAGI. The CDR3 spells CATTKGGAYEQYF. CDR3 bases: TGTGCCACCACAAAAGGGGGGGCGTACGAGCAGTACTTC.

The V call is TRBV9, the J call TRBJ2-1, with 11 nucleotides matching TRBD2. The V gene end was trimmed by 0 bases and the J gene end by 10 bases; junction bases not matched to a gene: 6. CDR1 and CDR2 from the germline V gene are SGDLS and YYNGEE. The CDR3 extends over 15 amino acids. DNA for the CDR3: TGTGCCAGCAGCGTAGAGGGTAGCGGGAGGGCGGAGCAGTTCTTC. It specifies CASSVEGSGRAEQFF.

About this clone: The junction does not match germline at one end; this may be a read error. This chain connects TRBV11-3 to TRBJ2-3; the D gene is possibly TRBD2 (6 bases). This CDR3 is built from 15 residues. Germline V lookup: CDR1 SGHNT, CDR2 YENEEA. The CDR3 is CASSPGLLGTDTQYF. The CDR3 DNA sequence: TGTGCCAGCAGCCCGGGACTTCTTGGCACGGATACGCAGTATTTT.